This T cell receptor (beta chain) originates from a study of T cell responses to AZD1222 COVID-19 vaccine. In the study overall: Researchers grouped second doses given at about 4 or about 12 weeks into one pool. Study-level findings and limits: Baseline seropositivity occurred in only a handful of AZD1222 recipients. Distributed over spike, vaccine-associated CD4 TCRs predominated at 160-218 and 743-854.

A word on this clone: Its target is unknown.

The ends lost 8 bases at V and 8 bases at J; junction bases unmatched: 16. This CDR3 contains 15 residues. Germline CDR1 and CDR2: KGHSH and LQKENI. Libraries were prepared by immunoSEQ multiplex PCR; TCRdb keeps only in-frame clonotypes and omits some of them. In the table there are more than 100,000 clones, around 88% of which are singletons. The chain employs TRBV18 and TRBJ1-2; 8 positions match TRBD1. This receptor was obtained from an adult in good health. This specimen was peripheral blood, taken on day 0 of AZD1222 vaccination. The CDR3 DNA sequence: TGTGCCAGCCTGCTCGGACAGGGCAGCGCGGGGGGCTACACCTTC. It encodes CASLLGQGSAGGYTF. The variable domain in full, completed from reference TRBV18 and TRBJ1-2, reads NAGVMQNPRHLVRRRGQEARLRCSPMKGHSHVYWYRQLPEEGLKFMVYLQKENIIDESGMPKERFSAEFPKEGPSILRIQQVVRGDSAAYFCASLLGQGSAGGYTFGSGTRLTVV.